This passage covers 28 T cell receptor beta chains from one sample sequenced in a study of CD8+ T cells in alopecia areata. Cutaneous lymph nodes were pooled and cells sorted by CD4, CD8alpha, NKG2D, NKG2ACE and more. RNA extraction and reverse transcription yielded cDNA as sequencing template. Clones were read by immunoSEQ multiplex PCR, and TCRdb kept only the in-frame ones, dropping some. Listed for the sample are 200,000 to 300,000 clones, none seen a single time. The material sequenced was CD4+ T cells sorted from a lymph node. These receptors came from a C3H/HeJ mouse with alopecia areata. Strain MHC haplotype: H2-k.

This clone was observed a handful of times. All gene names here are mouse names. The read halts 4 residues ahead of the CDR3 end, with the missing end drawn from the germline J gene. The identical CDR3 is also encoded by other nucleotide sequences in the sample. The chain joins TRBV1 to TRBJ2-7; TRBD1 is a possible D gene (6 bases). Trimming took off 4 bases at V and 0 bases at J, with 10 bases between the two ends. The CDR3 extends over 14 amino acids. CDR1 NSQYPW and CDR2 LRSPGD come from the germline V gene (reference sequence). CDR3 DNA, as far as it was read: TGCACCTGCAGTGGTGACAGGAGCTCCTAT. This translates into CTCSGDRSSY. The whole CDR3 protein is CTCSGDRSSYEQYF.

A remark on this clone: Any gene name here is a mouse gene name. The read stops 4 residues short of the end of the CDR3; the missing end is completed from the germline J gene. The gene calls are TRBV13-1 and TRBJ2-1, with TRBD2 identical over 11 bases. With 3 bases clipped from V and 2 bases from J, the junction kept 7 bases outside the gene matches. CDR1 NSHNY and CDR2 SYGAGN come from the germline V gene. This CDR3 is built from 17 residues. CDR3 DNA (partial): TGTGCCAGCAGTGCCGACCGGGACTGGGGGTACTATGCT. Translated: CASSADRDWGYYA. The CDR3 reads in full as CASSADRDWGYYAEQFF.

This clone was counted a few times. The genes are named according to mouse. CDR3 DNA, as far as it was read: TGCACCTGCAGAGGGGTTGGCACCGGG. It specifies CTCRGVGTG. In full, the CDR3 reads CTCRGVGTGQLYF. The chain couples TRBV1 to TRBJ2-2, with a weak D call TRBD1 (5 bases). The read is 4 residues too short to cover the CDR3 end, so that end is filled in from the germline J gene. V lost 6 bases to trimming and J lost 4 bases, with 9 bases between them. The CDR3 is 13 residues long. Germline assignment: CDR1 NSQYPW and CDR2 LRSPGD (reference sequence).

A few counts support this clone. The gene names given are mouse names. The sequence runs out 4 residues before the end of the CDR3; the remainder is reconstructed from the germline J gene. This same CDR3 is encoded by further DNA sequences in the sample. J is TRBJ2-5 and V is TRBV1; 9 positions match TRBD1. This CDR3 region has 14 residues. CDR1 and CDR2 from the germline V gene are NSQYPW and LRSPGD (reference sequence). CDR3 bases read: TGCACCTGCAGTGCGCCGGGACAGGGAGAC. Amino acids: CTCSAPGQGD. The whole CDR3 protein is CTCSAPGQGDTQYF.

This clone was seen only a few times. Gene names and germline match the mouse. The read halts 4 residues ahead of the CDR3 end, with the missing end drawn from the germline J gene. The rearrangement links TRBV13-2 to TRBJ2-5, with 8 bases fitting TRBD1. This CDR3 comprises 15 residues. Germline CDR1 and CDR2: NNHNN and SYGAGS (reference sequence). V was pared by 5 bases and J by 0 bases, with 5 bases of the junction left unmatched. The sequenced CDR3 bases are TGTGCCAGCGGCTCCGGACAGGGCAACCAAGAC. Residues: CASGSGQGNQD. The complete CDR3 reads CASGSGQGNQDTQYF.

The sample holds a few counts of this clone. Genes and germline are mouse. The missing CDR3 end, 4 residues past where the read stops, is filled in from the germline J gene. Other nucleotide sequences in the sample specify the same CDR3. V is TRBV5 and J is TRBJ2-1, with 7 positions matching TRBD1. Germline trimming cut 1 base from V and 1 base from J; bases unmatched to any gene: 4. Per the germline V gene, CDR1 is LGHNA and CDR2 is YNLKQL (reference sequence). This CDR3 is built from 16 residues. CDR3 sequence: CASSQAPGQNYAEQFF. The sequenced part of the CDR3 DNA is TGTGCCAGCAGCCAAGCGCCGGGACAGAACTATGCT.

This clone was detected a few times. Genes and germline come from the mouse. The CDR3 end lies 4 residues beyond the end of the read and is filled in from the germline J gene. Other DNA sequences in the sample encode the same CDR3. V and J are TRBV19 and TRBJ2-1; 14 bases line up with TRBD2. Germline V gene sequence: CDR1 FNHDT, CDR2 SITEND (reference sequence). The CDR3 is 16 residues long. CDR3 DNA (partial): TGTGCCAGCAGCCCCGGGACTGGGGGGGCGCGGGCT. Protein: CASSPGTGGARA. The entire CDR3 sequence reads CASSPGTGGARAEQFF.

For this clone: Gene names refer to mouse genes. The DNA read from the CDR3 is TGTGCCAGCAGTAGAGAGGGGGCAAACTCC. Translating gives CASSREGANS. The whole CDR3 protein is CASSREGANSDYTF. The V call is TRBV19, the J call TRBJ1-2, with D maybe TRBD1 (6 bases). The read ends 4 residues before the CDR3 terminus; that terminus is restored from the germline J gene. Germline CDR1 and CDR2: FNHDT and SITEND (reference sequence). V was shortened by 3 bases and J by 0 bases, with 9 bases between the two germline ends. This CDR3 is built from 14 residues.

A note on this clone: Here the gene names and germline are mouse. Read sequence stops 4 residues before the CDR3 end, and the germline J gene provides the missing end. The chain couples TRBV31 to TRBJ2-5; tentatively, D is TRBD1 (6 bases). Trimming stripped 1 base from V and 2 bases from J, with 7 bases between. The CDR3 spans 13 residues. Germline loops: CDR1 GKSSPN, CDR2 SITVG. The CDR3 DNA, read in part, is TGTGCCTGGAGTCGGGACATCCAAGAC. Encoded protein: CAWSRDIQD. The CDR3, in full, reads CAWSRDIQDTQYF.

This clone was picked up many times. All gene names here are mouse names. CDR3 amino acids: CASSDPGGTGQLYF. The sequenced part of the CDR3 DNA is TGTGCCAGCAGTGATCCAGGGGGCACCGGG. The gene calls are TRBV13-3 and TRBJ2-2; 7 positions agree with TRBD1. Coverage ceases 4 residues before the CDR3 finishes, and the germline J gene fills in the end. Germline V gene lookup returns CDR1 NNHDY and CDR2 SYVADS. V lost 1 base and J lost 4; bases outside the gene matches: 1. CDR3 length: 14 residues.

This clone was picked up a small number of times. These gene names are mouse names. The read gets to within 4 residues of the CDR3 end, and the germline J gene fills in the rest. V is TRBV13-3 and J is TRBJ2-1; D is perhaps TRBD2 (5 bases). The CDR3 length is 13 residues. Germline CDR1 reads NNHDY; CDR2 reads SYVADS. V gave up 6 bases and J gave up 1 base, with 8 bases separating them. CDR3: CASTGLNYAEQFF. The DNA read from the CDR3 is TGTGCCAGCACCGGACTAAACTATGCT.

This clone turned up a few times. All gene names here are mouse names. CDR3 sequence: CASGEGWEAEQFF. Partial CDR3 DNA: TGTGCCAGCGGTGAAGGCTGGGAAGCT. This sequence joins TRBV13-2 and TRBJ2-1; maybe TRBD2 (5 bases). The read terminates 4 residues ahead of where the CDR3 ends, so the germline J gene completes it. CDR1 is NNHNN and CDR2 is SYGAGS in the germline V gene (reference sequence). The CDR3 has 13 amino acids.

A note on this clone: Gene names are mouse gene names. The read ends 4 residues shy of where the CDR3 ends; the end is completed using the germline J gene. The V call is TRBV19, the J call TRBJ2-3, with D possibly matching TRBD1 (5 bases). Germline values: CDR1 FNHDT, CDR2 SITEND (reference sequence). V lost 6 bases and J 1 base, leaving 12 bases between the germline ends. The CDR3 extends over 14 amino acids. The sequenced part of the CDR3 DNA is TGTGCCAGCAAAGGAAGGACACGTGCAGAA. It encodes CASKGRTRAE. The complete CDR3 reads CASKGRTRAETLYF.

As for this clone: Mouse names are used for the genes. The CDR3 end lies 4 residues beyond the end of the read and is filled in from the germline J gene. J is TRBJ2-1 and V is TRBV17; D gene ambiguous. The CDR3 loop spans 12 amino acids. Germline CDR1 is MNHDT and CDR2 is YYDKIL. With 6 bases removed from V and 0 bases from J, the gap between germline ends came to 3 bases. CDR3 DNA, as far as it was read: TGTGCTAGCAGAAGTAACTATGCT. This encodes CASRSNYA. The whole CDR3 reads CASRSNYAEQFF.

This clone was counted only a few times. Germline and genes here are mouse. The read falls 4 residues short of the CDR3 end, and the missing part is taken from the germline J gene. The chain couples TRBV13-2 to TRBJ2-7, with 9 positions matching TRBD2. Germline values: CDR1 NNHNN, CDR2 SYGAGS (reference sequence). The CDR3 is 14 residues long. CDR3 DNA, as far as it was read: TGTGCCAGCGGTGAAGCCTGGGGGGGGTAT. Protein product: CASGEAWGGY. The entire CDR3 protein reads CASGEAWGGYEQYF.

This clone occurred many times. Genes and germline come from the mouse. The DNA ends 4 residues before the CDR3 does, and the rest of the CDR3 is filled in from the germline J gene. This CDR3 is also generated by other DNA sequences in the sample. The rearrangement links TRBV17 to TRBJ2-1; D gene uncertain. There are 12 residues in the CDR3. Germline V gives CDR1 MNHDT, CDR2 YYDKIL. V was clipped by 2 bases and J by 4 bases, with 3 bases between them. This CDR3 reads CASSRQYAEQFF. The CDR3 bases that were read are TGTGCTAGCAGTAGACAGTATGCT. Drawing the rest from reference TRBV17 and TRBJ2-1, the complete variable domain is DTTVKQNPRYKLARVGKPVNLICSQTMNHDTMYWYQKKPNQAPKLLLFYYDKILNREADTFEKFQSSRPNNSFCSLYIGSAGLEYSAMYLCASSRQYAEQFFGPGTRLTVL.

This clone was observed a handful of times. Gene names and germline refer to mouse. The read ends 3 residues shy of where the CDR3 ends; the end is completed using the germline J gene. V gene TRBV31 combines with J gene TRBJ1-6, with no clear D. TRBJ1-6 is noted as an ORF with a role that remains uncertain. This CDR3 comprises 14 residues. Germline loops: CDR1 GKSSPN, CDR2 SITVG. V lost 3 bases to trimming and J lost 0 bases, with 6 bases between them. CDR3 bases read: TGTGCCTGGAGCCAAAATTCCTATAATTCGCCC. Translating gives CAWSQNSYNSP. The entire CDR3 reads CAWSQNSYNSPLYF.

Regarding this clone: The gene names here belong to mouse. The CDR3 spells CASGRGTGWAEQFF. CDR3 DNA (partial): TGTGCCAGCGGACGTGGGACTGGATGGGCT. This sequence joins TRBV13-2 and TRBJ2-1; 8 positions match TRBD2. Sequencing ends 4 residues short of the CDR3 end; the germline J gene provides the rest. The CDR3 covers 14 residues. The germline gives CDR1 NNHNN, CDR2 SYGAGS (reference sequence).

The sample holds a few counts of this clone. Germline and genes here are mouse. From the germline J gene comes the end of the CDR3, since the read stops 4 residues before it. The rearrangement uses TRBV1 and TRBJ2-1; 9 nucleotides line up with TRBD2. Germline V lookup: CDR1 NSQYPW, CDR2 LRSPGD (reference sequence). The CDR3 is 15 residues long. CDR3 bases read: TGCACCTGCAGTGCAGATCCCTGGGGGGGGGCT. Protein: CTCSADPWGGA. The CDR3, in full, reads CTCSADPWGGAEQFF. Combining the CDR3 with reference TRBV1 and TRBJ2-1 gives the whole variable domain VTLLEQNPRWRLVPRGQAVNLRCILKNSQYPWMSWYQQDLQKQLQWLFTLRSPGDKEVKSLPGADYLATRVTDTELRLQVANMSQGRTLYCTCSADPWGGAEQFFGPGTRLTVL.

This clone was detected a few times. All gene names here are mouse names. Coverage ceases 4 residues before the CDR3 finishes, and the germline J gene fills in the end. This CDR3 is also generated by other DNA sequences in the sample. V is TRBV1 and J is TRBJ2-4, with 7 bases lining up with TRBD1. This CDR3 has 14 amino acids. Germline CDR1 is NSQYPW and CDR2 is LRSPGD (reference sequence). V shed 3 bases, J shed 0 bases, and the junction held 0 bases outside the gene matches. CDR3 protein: CTCSAGQSQNTLYF. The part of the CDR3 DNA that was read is TGCACCTGCAGTGCGGGACAGAGTCAAAAC. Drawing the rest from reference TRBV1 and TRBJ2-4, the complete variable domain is VTLLEQNPRWRLVPRGQAVNLRCILKNSQYPWMSWYQQDLQKQLQWLFTLRSPGDKEVKSLPGADYLATRVTDTELRLQVANMSQGRTLYCTCSAGQSQNTLYFGAGTRLSVL.

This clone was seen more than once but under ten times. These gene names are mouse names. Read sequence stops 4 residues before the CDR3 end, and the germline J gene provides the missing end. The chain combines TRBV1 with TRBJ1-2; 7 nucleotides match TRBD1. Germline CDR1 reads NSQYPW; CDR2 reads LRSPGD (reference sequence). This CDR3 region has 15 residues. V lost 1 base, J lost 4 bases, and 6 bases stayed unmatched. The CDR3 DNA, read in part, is TGCACCTGCAGTGCAGGACAGGGAAGGCTCTCC. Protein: CTCSAGQGRLS. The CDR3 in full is CTCSAGQGRLSDYTF.

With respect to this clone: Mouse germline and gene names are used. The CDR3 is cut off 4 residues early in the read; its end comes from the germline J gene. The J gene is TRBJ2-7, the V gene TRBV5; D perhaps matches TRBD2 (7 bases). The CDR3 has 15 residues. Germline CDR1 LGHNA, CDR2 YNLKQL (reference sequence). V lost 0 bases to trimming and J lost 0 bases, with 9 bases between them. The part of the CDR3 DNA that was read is TGTGCCAGCAGCCAAGACGGGGGGCGCTCCTAT. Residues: CASSQDGGRSY. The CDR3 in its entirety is CASSQDGGRSYEQYF.

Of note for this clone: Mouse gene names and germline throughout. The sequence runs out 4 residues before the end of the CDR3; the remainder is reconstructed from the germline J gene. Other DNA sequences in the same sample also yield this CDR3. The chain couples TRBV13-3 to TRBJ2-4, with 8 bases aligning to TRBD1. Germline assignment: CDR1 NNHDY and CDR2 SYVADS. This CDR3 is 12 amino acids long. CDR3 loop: CASSGTGNTLYF. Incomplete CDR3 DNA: TGTGCCAGCAGTGGGACAGGGAAC. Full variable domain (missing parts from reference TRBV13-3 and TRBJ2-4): EAAVTQSPRSKVAVTGGKVTLSCHQTNNHDYMYWYRQDTGHGLRLIHYSYVADSTEKGDIPDGYKASRPSQENFSLILELASLSQTAVYFCASSGTGNTLYFGAGTRLSVL.

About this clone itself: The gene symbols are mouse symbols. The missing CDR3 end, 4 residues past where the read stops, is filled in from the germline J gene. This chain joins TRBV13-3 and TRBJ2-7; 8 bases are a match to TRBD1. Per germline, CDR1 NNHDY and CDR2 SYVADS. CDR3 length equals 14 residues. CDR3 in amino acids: CASSDDRGVYEQYF. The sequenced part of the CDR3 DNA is TGTGCCAGCAGTGATGACAGGGGGGTTTAT.

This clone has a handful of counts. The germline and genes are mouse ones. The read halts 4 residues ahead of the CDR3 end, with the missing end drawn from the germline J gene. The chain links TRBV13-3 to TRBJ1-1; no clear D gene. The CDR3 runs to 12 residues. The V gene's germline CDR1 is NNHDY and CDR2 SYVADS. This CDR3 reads CASSDSRTEVFF. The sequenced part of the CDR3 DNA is TGTGCCAGCAGTGATTCCAGGACA.

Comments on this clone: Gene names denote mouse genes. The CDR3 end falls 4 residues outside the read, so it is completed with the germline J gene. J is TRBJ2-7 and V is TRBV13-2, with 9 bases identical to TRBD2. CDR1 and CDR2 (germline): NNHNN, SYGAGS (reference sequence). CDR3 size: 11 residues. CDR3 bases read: TGTGCCAGCTGGGGGGGCGAT. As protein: CASWGGD. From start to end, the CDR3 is CASWGGDEQYF.

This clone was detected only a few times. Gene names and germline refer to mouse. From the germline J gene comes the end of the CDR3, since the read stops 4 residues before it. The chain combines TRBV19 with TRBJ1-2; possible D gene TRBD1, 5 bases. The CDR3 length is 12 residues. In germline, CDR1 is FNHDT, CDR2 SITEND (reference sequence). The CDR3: CASSIPGGDYTF. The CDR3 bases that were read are TGTGCCAGCAGTATACCTGGGGGC.

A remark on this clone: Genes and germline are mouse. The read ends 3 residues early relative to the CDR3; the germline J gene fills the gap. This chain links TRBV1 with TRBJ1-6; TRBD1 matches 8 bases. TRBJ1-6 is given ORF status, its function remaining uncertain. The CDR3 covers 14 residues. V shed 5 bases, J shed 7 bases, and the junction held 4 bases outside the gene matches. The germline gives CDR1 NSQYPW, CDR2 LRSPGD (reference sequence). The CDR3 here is CTCSWTGRNSPLYF. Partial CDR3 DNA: TGCACCTGCAGTTGGACAGGGAGAAATTCGCCC.